This T cell receptor beta chain comes out of a study of blood T cell repertoires in COVID-19. Study background: From the United States, Italy and Spain came samples of acute and convalescent COVID-19.

Germline values: CDR1 DFQATT, CDR2 SNEGSKA (reference sequence). There are 10 residues in the CDR3. The V end lost 5 bases, the J end lost 11 bases, and 10 bases lay between the germline ends. Across about 22 US areas, participants ranged in age from about 18 to 90 years. This clone was recorded once. The protocol was immunoSEQ multiplex PCR, while the TCRdb copy is restricted to in-frame clones and leaves out a portion. The sample includes approximately 280,000 clones, 90% seen only once; the top ten take 1.7%. The gene calls are TRBV20-1 and TRBJ2-1, with TRBD2 as a possible D gene (5 bases). The clonotype was recovered from a woman aged 18-29 years with acute COVID-19. The specimen sequenced was PBMCs or T cells enriched from blood (not recorded which). CDR3 amino acids: CSARDGQQFF. The CDR3 nucleotides are TGCAGTGCTCGGGATGGGCAGCAGTTCTTC.